This is a list of T cell receptor beta chains from one sample in a study of blood T cell repertoires in COVID-19. Measured with immunoSEQ multiplex PCR; TCRdb has only the in-frame clones, and not every one. The table lists tens of thousands of clones, 60% to 85% of them singletons, with about 8.5% in the top ten. Material for sequencing was peripheral blood. The receptors originated from a man aged 70 or older with active or convalescent COVID-19. Each CDR3 is given with its conserved first and last residue. The order of the fields is clone size, D gene, J gene, V gene, CDR3 protein, CDR3 DNA. A D gene is named only where the DNA matches it firmly. Part of the rows lack a size; the others show once, few, many or a class for expanded clones.

clone_size: -; d_call: -; j_call: TRBJ1-4; v_call: TRBV14; cdr3_aa: CASSHRGGFEKLFF; cdr3_nt: TGTGCCAGCAGCCATCGGGGGGGATTCGAAAAACTGTTTTTT
clone_size: -; d_call: -; j_call: TRBJ1-2; v_call: TRBV11-2; cdr3_aa: CASSLSERGRGYTF; cdr3_nt: TGTGCCAGCAGCTTATCCGAGCGGGGTCGCGGCTACACCTTC
clone_size: -; d_call: TRBD1; j_call: TRBJ1-2; v_call: TRBV30; cdr3_aa: CAWSVLAGGYGYTF; cdr3_nt: TGTGCCTGGAGTGTACTGGCAGGGGGCTATGGCTACACCTTC
clone_size: -; d_call: TRBD1; j_call: TRBJ1-1; v_call: TRBV7-3; cdr3_aa: CASSPSGQGNTEAFF; cdr3_nt: TGTGCCAGCAGCCCCAGCGGACAGGGTAACACTGAAGCTTTCTTT
clone_size: -; d_call: -; j_call: TRBJ2-1; v_call: TRBV15; cdr3_aa: CATSRDRLGYNEQFF; cdr3_nt: TGTGCCACCAGCAGAGACAGACTAGGTTACAATGAGCAGTTCTTC
clone_size: once; d_call: TRBD2; j_call: TRBJ2-1; v_call: TRBV28; cdr3_aa: CASSRSGGATYNEQFF; cdr3_nt: TGTGCCAGCAGCCGGAGCGGGGGGGCGACCTACAATGAGCAGTTCTTC
clone_size: -; d_call: TRBD1; j_call: TRBJ1-2; v_call: TRBV27; cdr3_aa: CASSAWTGKANYGYTF; cdr3_nt: TGTGCCAGCTCTGCTTGGACAGGCAAAGCTAACTATGGCTACACCTTC
clone_size: few; d_call: -; j_call: TRBJ1-1; v_call: TRBV25-1; cdr3_aa: CASSESPRSEAFF; cdr3_nt: TGTGCCAGCAGTGAATCCCCTCGGAGTGAAGCTTTCTTT
clone_size: once; d_call: -; j_call: TRBJ1-2; v_call: TRBV28; cdr3_aa: CASSSLRVAYTF; cdr3_nt: TGTGCCAGCTCATCCCTCAGGGTAGCCTACACCTTC
clone_size: -; d_call: TRBD1; j_call: TRBJ1-2; v_call: TRBV6-5; cdr3_aa: CASRPGQGPFGYTF; cdr3_nt: TGTGCCAGCAGACCTGGACAGGGGCCATTCGGCTACACCTTC
clone_size: -; d_call: TRBD2; j_call: TRBJ2-7; v_call: TRBV5-1; cdr3_aa: CASSFSGGPSYEQYF; cdr3_nt: TGCGCCAGCAGCTTCAGCGGGGGGCCCTCCTACGAGCAGTACTTC
clone_size: -; d_call: -; j_call: TRBJ1-5; v_call: TRBV3-1/TRBV3-2; cdr3_aa: CASSRQSNQPQHF; cdr3_nt: TGTGCCAGCAGCCGGCAGAGCAATCAGCCCCAGCATTTT
clone_size: -; d_call: TRBD1; j_call: TRBJ1-4; v_call: TRBV4-1; cdr3_aa: CASSQGRDSENTYEKLFF; cdr3_nt: TGCGCCAGCAGCCAAGGCCGGGACAGCGAGAACACTTATGAAAAACTGTTTTTT